This T cell receptor (beta chain) was identified during a study of blood T cell repertoires in COVID-19 (dated by TCRdb to the early 2020s). Study-wide context: Samples from collaborators originated in the United States, Italy and Spain and spanned both the acute and convalescent phases of COVID-19. Subjects who had been exposed to COVID-19, were actively infected with it, or had recovered from it provided the deeply sampled blood TCRbeta repertoires that made up the dataset. The material from the prospective study consisted of cDNA or gDNA derived from T cells, B-cell-depleted T cells, or PBMCs. The repertoires were released in a freely available public database meant as a resource for research on the immune response to SARS-CoV-2. Where available, HLA class I and class II types were obtained from metadata supplied by the sample provider rather than from assay-based typing. Sample metadata almost always included a de-identified subject ID, COVID-19 status, age in years and sex. Samples came from the ongoing ImmuneRACE study (first 160 participants) plus 1,254 subjects from 6 global collaborators.

TCRbeta CDR3 regions were amplified from genomic DNA by means of the immunoSEQ Assay, a bias-controlled multiplex PCR. In the original analysis: Nucleated cell counts per sample were estimated from amplification of reference gene primers within the assay. To quantify the absolute abundance of each unique TCRbeta CDR3 rearrangement, sequence reads were collapsed and filtered. Productive Simpson clonality was computed per sample as the square root of Simpson's diversity index over productive rearrangements. The table was pulled from immuneACCESS by TCRdb, which kept in-frame rearrangements only. Such tables lose some clones; where checked, under half of the loss comes from unresolved V genes, and the rest has no known cause. V, J and clone size derive from that table, while D and trimming were established from the DNA sequence. The sample has more than 150,000 clones on record, about 89% of them singletons. The top ten clonotypes cover approximately 3% of the sample.

Each collaborating institution followed its own protocols to collect whole blood in K2EDTA tubes. For TCRbeta analysis, collaborators shipped samples in one of three forms: frozen whole blood, isolated PBMCs, or DNA extracted from either of those sample types. In regard to this clone: This receptor's antigen is unknown. One base away there is no much larger clone; base qualities are not given.

Study-level results and caveats: How much clinical and demographic metadata was included differed by source and by participant, and the metadata was provided uncurated.

The clonotype comes from a man between 60 and 75 years old with acute or convalescent COVID-19. The sequenced sample consisted of peripheral blood.

The CDR3 loop reads CASSPPRTGDSNQPQHF. The nucleotide sequence is TGTGCCAGCAGTCCTCCGAGGACAGGGGATAGCAATCAGCCCCAGCATTTT. The V and J genes are TRBV6-6 and TRBJ1-5, with 9 bases matching TRBD1. The germline V gene (reference sequence) sets CDR1 to MNHNY and CDR2 to SVGAGI. The CDR3, cysteine through phenylalanine, is 17 amino acids long. The only DNA kept is the CDR3, 51 bases in frame from the first base. V is cut back by 5 bases and J by 0 bases, with 8 bases in the junction unmatched.